The 24 T cell receptor beta chains below come from one sample, sequenced in a study of blood T cell repertoires in COVID-19. Some clones are missing from TCRdb's copy, which holds only in-frame ones; the method was immunoSEQ multiplex PCR. The sample holds 300,000 to 400,000 clones, 88% seen once. Sequencing was done on a sample of peripheral blood. Receptors originate from a woman aged 70 to 79 with COVID-19, enrolled during active disease.

The V call is TRBV29-1, the J call TRBJ1-1; 9 bases agree with TRBD1. The CDR3 extends over 13 amino acids. Trimming took 5 bases from V and 0 from J; bases not matched to a gene: 1. Germline lookup yields CDR1 SQVTM and CDR2 ANQGSEA. The CDR3 is CSVTGGMNTEAFF. DNA of the CDR3: TGCAGCGTTACAGGGGGCATGAACACTGAAGCTTTCTTT.

The chain carries TRBV5-1 and TRBJ2-7; 11 bases fit TRBD2. With V trimmed by 0 bases and J by 9 bases, 5 bases remained unmatched. CDR1 is SGHRS, CDR2 YFSETQ, per germline. This CDR3 contains 14 residues. DNA for the CDR3: TGCGCCAGCAGCTTGGGAGTAGCGGGGGGGCCGCAGTACTTC. Its protein is CASSLGVAGGPQYF.

The chain combines TRBV19 with TRBJ2-1; TRBD2 aligns across 10 bases. The length of the CDR3 is 16 residues. Germline CDR1 LNHDA, CDR2 SQIVND (reference sequence). The V gene end was trimmed by 2 bases and the J gene end by 10 bases; junction bases not matched to a gene: 11. The CDR3 DNA is TGTGCCAGTAGTATAAGCAGCGGGGGGGCCTCTGGCGAGCAGTTCTTC. Its translation: CASSISSGGASGEQFF.

This clone was detected a few times. J is TRBJ2-7 and V is TRBV27; D is unresolved. Trimming shortened V by 8 bases and J by 2 bases, and 7 bases separated the two germline ends. The CDR3 spans 11 residues. Germline V CDR1 and CDR2: MNHEY, SMNVEV (reference sequence). CDR3 in amino acids: CASFFTYEQYF. The CDR3 region has the DNA TGTGCCAGCTTTTTTACCTACGAGCAGTACTTC.

The V gene is TRBV6-5, the J gene TRBJ1-1; 7 nucleotides match TRBD1. The V gene's germline CDR1 is MNHEY and CDR2 SVGAGI. V lost 2 bases and J lost 4; bases outside the gene matches: 7. This CDR3 is built from 15 residues. The CDR3 region is CASSYGGTDLTEAFF. The CDR3 DNA follows: TGTGCCAGCAGTTACGGCGGGACAGACCTCACTGAAGCTTTCTTT.

This clone appeared once. The rearrangement links TRBV18 to TRBJ1-1; D unclear. V gave up 4 bases and J gave up 0 bases, with 9 bases separating them. The germline V gene encodes CDR1 KGHSH and CDR2 LQKENI. This CDR3 comprises 14 residues. This CDR3 is CASSQDGVNTEAFF. CDR3 nucleotides: TGTGCCAGCTCACAAGACGGAGTGAACACTGAAGCTTTCTTT.

The chain recombines TRBV7-2 with TRBJ1-5, with D possibly being TRBD1 (5 bases). Germline CDR1 reads SGHTA; CDR2 reads FQGNSA. The CDR3 is 14 residues long. V shed 4 bases and J shed 9 bases, with 16 bases lying between them. The DNA for the CDR3 is TGTGCCAGCAGCTCGGCCGCAGGGTTTTCGCCCCAGCATTTT. It specifies CASSSAAGFSPQHF.

This chain links TRBV4-1 with TRBJ2-3; 11 nucleotides agree with TRBD2. The CDR3 has 18 residues. The junction had 5 bases not matched to a gene; V was cut back by 0 bases and J by 0 bases. The V gene's germline CDR1 is MGHRA and CDR2 YSYEKL. CDR3 DNA sequence: TGCGCCAGCAGCCAAGATAGCGGGGGGGCCGTAAGCACAGATACGCAGTATTTT. Amino acid sequence: CASSQDSGGAVSTDTQYF.

The genes are TRBV15 and TRBJ1-1, with unresolved D. The ends were cut back, 1 base at V and 11 bases at J, with 11 bases in the middle. In germline, CDR1 is LNHNV, CDR2 YYDKDF (reference sequence). This CDR3 contains 12 residues. The CDR3 sequence: CATSRGRTEAFF. CDR3 nucleotides: TGTGCCACCAGCAGAGGGAGGACGGAGGCTTTCTTT.

In DNA, the CDR3 is TGTGCCAGCAGCGGGGCCGTTATGGATACGCAGTATTTT. Its translation: CASSGAVMDTQYF. The V call is TRBV11-2, the J call TRBJ2-3; TRBD1 might be the D (5 bases). Trimming removed 5 bases from V and 6 bases from J, with 12 bases in between. The CDR3 is made up of 13 amino acids. Germline CDR1 and CDR2: SGHAT and FQNNGV.

The V gene is TRBV19, the J gene TRBJ2-5, with D tentatively TRBD2 (6 bases). Germline V gene lookup returns CDR1 LNHDA and CDR2 SQIVND (reference sequence). V was trimmed by 4 bases and J by 1 base, leaving 13 bases between them. This CDR3 contains 15 residues. This chain's CDR3 is CASSRWRGGQETQYF. The CDR3 DNA reads as TGTGCCAGTAGTAGGTGGCGGGGAGGCCAAGAGACCCAGTACTTC. Looking up the rest from reference TRBV19 and TRBJ2-5 gives the full variable domain: DGGITQSPKYLFRKEGQNVTLSCEQNLNHDAMYWYRQDPGQGLRLIYYSQIVNDFQKGDIAEGYSVSREKKESFPLTVTSAQKNPTAFYLCASSRWRGGQETQYFGPGTRLLVL.

The J gene is TRBJ2-3, the V gene TRBV5-6; 12 bases fit TRBD2. The germline CDR1 and CDR2 sequences are SGHDT and YYEEEE. The CDR3 is made up of 16 amino acids. J was trimmed by 7 bases and V by 4 bases; bases with no gene match: 10. CDR3 amino acids: CASSHLASGGANTQYF. For the CDR3, the DNA is TGTGCCAGCAGCCACCTCGCTAGCGGGGGGGCGAATACGCAGTATTTT.

The rearrangement links TRBV5-1 to TRBJ2-3; possible D gene TRBD1, 5 bases. This CDR3 region has 16 residues. Germline V gene sequence: CDR1 SGHRS, CDR2 YFSETQ. Trimming pared 7 bases from V and 0 bases from J, leaving 18 bases between. CDR3 coding DNA: TGCGCCAGCCTTCTCACGGCAGGGCCTAGCACAGATACGCAGTATTTT. It translates to CASLLTAGPSTDTQYF. The entire variable domain, with the rest obtained from reference TRBV5-1 and TRBJ2-3, is as follows: KAGVTQTPRYLIKTRGQQVTLSCSPISGHRSVSWYQQTPGQGLQFLFEYFSETQRNKGNFPGRFSGRQFSNSRSEMNVSTLELGDSALYLCASLLTAGPSTDTQYFGPGTRLTVL.

The chain uses TRBV6-1 and TRBJ1-4, with D unclear. CDR1 MNHNS and CDR2 SASEGT come from the germline V gene. The CDR3 totals 14 residues. Trimming removed 3 bases at V and 7 bases at J, with 12 bases between. In DNA form, the CDR3 reads TGTGCCAGCAGTGATCCGGGGAGGACTGAAAAACTGTTTTTT. Protein product: CASSDPGRTEKLFF.

V and J are TRBV4-2 and TRBJ1-1; D is ambiguous. Trimming pared 0 bases from V and 4 bases from J, leaving 9 bases between. Germline V gives CDR1 LGHNA, CDR2 YNFKEQ. This CDR3 contains 14 residues. CDR3 sequence: CASSQESVSTEAFF. CDR3 bases: TGTGCCAGCAGCCAAGAGTCGGTTTCCACTGAAGCTTTCTTT.

The rearrangement uses TRBV2 and TRBJ1-4; TRBD1 matches 7 bases. CDR1 and CDR2 from the germline V gene are SNHLY and FYNNEI. Trimming took 5 bases from V and 5 from J; bases not matched to a gene: 8. The CDR3 is made up of 15 amino acids. CDR3 amino acids: CASSSSGTENEKLFF. CDR3 sequence (DNA): TGTGCCAGCAGTTCATCCGGGACAGAAAATGAAAAACTGTTTTTT.

The chain has TRBV4-1 and TRBJ1-1; D gene unclear. Looked up from germline, CDR1 is MGHRA and CDR2 is YSYEKL. The CDR3 covers 13 residues. Trimming removed 1 base from V and 5 bases from J, with 8 bases in between. The CDR3 DNA reads TGCGCCAGCAGCCAAGGCAGGAGGACTGAAGCTTTCTTT. Translated, it gives CASSQGRRTEAFF.

The chain is built from TRBV27 and TRBJ2-5; TRBD1 matches at 7 bases. The J segment lost 4 bases and the V segment lost 6 bases, leaving 11 bases of the junction unmatched. Per the germline V gene, CDR1 is MNHEY and CDR2 is SMNVEV (reference sequence). The CDR3 runs to 15 residues. The CDR3 DNA sequence: TGTGCCAGCAGACTTGACAGGGACCTCCGAGAGACCCAGTACTTC. It codes for CASRLDRDLRETQYF.

This chain links TRBV2 with TRBJ1-5; D gene unclear. Germline V lookup: CDR1 SNHLY, CDR2 FYNNEI. V lost 3 bases to trimming and J lost 6 bases, with 18 bases between them. The CDR3 runs to 16 residues. DNA for the CDR3: TGTGCCAGCAGTGACACCCTTCCGGGATTGAGTCAGCCCCAGCATTTT. Protein sequence: CASSDTLPGLSQPQHF.

The chain joins TRBV9 to TRBJ1-2; 8 nucleotides agree with TRBD1. V trimming: 3 bases; J trimming: 4 bases; junction bases outside the gene matches: 2. This CDR3 contains 13 residues. The germline CDR1 and CDR2 sequences are SGDLS and YYNGEE. The CDR3 sequence: CASSGTGFYGYTF. The CDR3 coding sequence is TGTGCCAGCAGCGGGACAGGGTTCTATGGCTACACCTTC.

The CDR3 coding sequence is TGTGCCAGCAGCAACAACTACGAGCAGTACTTC. As protein: CASSNNYEQYF. This chain connects TRBV7-8 to TRBJ2-7; D unresolved. Germline loops: CDR1 SGHVS, CDR2 FQNEAQ. V was cut by 5 bases and J by 3 bases, with 5 bases left in between. The CDR3 runs to 11 residues.

The V gene is TRBV27, the J gene TRBJ1-5; a weak D match, TRBD1 (5 bases). Trimming removed 5 bases from V and 7 bases from J, with 12 bases in between. CDR1 and CDR2 from the germline V gene are MNHEY and SMNVEV (reference sequence). The CDR3 length is 13 residues. DNA for the CDR3: TGTGCCAGCAGTCTCAGGGCGGGACAGCCCCAGCATTTT. This gives the protein CASSLRAGQPQHF.

The chain is built from TRBV7-8 and TRBJ1-4; no firm D call. Germline loops: CDR1 SGHVS, CDR2 FQNEAQ. The CDR3 loop spans 14 amino acids. Between the trimmed V and J ends, which lost 6 bases and 3 bases, there was a span of 11 bases. CDR3 sequence: CASSPTPANEKLFF. CDR3 DNA sequence: TGTGCCAGCAGTCCCACGCCGGCTAATGAAAAACTGTTTTTT.

This clone was observed at least ten times. V and J are TRBV11-3 and TRBJ2-3; D is unclear. Germline V gives CDR1 SGHNT, CDR2 YENEEA. This CDR3 contains 13 residues. Deletions cut 5 bases from V and 1 base from J, with 7 bases between. The CDR3 region is CASSHRGTDTQYF. Written as DNA, the CDR3 is TGTGCCAGCAGCCACCGGGGCACAGATACGCAGTATTTT.